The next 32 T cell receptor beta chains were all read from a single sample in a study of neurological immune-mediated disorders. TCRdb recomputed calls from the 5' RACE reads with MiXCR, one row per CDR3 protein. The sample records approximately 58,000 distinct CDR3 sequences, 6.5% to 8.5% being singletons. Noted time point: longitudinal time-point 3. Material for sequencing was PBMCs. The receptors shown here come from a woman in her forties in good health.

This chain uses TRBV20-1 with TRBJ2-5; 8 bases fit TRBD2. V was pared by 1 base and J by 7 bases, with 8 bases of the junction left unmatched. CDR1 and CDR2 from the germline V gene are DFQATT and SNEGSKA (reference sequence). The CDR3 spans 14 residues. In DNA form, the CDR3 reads TGCAGTGCTAGAGTACTAGCGGCCTTTGGGACCCAGTACTTC. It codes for CSARVLAAFGTQYF.

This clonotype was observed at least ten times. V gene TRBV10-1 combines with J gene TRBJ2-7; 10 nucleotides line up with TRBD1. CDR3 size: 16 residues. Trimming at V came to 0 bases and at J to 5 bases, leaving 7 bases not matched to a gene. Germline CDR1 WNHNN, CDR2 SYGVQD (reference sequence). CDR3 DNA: TGCGCCAGCAGTGAGTCACCGGGACAGGGGTACCACGAGCAGTACTTC. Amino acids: CASSESPGQGYHEQYF.

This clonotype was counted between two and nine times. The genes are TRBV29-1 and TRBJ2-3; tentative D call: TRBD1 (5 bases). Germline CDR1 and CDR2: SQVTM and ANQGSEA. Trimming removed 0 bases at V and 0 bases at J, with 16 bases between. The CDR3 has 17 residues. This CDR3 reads CSVEDGRQRLSTDTQYF. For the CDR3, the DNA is TGCAGCGTTGAAGATGGTAGACAGAGACTTAGCACAGATACGCAGTATTTT.

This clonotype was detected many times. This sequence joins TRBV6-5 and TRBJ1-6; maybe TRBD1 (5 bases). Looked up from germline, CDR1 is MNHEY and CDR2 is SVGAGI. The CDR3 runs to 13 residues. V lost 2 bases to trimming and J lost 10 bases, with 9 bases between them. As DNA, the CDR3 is TGTGCCAGCAGTTACACAGGTGACTCACCCCTCCACTTT. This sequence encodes CASSYTGDSPLHF.

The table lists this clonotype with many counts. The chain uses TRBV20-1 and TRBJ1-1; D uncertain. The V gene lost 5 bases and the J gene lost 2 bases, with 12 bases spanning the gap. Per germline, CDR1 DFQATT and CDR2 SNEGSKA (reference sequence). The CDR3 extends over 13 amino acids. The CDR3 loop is CSARDPYNTEAFF. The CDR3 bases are TGCAGTGCTCGGGATCCCTACAACACTGAAGCTTTCTTT.

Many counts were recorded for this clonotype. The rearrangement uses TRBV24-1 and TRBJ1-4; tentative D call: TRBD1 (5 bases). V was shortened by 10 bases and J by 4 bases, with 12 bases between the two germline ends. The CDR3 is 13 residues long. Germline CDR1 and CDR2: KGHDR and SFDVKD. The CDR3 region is CATSGDDNEKLFF. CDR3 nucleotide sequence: TGTGCCACTTCCGGGGACGATAATGAAAAACTGTTTTTT.

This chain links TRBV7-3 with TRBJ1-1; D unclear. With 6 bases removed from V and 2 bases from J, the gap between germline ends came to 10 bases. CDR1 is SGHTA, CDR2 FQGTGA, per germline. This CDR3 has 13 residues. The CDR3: CASSRDINTEAFF. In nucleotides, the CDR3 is TGTGCCAGCAGTAGAGACATCAACACTGAAGCTTTCTTT.

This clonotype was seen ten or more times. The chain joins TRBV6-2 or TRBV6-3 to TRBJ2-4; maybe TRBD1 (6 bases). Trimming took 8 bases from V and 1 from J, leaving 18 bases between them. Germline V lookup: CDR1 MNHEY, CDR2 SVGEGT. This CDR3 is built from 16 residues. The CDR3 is CASASPDRLAKNIQYF. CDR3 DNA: TGTGCCAGCGCCTCCCCCGACAGGTTGGCCAAAAACATTCAGTACTTC.

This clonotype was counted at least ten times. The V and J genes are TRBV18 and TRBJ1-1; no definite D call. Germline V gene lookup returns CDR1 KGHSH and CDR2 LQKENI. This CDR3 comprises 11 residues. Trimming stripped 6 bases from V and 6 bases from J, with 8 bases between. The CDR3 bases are TGTGCCAGCTCGCTGGACTCTGAAGCTTTCTTT. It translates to CASSLDSEAFF.

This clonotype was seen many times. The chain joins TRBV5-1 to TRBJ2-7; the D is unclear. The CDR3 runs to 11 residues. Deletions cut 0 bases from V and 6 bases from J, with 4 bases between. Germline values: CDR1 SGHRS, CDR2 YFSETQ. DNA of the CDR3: TGCGCCAGCAGCTTGGAGGGCGAGCAGTACTTC. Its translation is CASSLEGEQYF.

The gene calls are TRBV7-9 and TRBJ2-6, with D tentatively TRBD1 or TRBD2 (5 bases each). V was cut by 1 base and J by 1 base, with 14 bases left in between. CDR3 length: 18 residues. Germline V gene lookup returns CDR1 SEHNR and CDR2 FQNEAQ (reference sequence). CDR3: CASSLGLGEGSGANVLTF. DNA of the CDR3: TGTGCCAGCAGCTTAGGTTTGGGGGAAGGTTCTGGGGCCAACGTCCTGACTTTC.

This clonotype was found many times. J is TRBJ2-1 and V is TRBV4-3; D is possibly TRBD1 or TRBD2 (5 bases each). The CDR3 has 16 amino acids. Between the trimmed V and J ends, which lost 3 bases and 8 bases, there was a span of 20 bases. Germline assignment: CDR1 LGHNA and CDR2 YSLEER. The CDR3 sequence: CASSQANRDPEDEQFF. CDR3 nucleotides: TGCGCCAGCAGCCAGGCAAACCGGGACCCAGAAGATGAGCAGTTCTTC.

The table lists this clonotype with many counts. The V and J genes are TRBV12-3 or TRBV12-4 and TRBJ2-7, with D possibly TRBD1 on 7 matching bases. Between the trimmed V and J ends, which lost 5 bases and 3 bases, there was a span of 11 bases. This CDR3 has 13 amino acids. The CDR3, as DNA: TGTGCCAGCAGTCGGCGGGACAGCTACGAGCAGTACTTC. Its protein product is CASSRRDSYEQYF.

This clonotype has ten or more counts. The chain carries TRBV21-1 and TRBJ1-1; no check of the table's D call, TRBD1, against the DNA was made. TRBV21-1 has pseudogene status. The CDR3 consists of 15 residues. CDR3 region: CASSPPIIGPTEAFF. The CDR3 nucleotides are TGTGCCAGCAGCCCCCCCATAATTGGACCCACTGAAGCTTTCTTT.

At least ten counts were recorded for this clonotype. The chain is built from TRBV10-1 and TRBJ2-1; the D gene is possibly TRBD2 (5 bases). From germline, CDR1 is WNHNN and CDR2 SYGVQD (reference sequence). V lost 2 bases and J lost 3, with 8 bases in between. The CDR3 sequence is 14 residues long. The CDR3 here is CASSEREDYNEQFF. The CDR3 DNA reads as TGCGCCAGCAGTGAGCGGGAAGACTACAATGAGCAGTTCTTC.

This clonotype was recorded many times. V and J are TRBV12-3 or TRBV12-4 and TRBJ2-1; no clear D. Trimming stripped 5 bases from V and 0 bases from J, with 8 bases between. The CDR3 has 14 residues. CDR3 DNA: TGTGCCAGCAGTCCGCATTACTCCTACAATGAGCAGTTCTTC. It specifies CASSPHYSYNEQFF.

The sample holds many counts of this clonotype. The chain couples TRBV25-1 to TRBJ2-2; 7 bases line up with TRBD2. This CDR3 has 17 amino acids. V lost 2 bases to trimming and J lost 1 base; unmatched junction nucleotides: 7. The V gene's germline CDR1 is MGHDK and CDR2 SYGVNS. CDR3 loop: CASSEVGGRGNTGELFF. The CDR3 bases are TGTGCCAGCAGTGAAGTTGGAGGGAGGGGGAACACCGGGGAGCTGTTTTTT.

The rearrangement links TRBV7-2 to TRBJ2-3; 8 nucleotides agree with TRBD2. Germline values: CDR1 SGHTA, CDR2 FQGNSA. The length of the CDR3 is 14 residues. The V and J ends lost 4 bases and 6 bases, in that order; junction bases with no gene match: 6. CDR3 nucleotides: TGTGCCAGCAGCTACGCGGGCGGGAGGGATACGCAGTATTTT. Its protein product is CASSYAGGRDTQYF. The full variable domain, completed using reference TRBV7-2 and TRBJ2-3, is GAGVSQSPSNKVTEKGKDVELRCDPISGHTALYWYRQSLGQGLEFLIYFQGNSAPDKSGLPSDRFSAERTGGSVSTLTIQRTQQEDSAVYLCASSYAGGRDTQYFGPGTRLTVL.

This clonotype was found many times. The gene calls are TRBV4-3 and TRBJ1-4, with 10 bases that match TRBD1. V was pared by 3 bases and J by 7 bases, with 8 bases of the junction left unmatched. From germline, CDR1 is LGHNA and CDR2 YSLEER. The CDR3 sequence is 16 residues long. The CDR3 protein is CASSQATGTGVEKLFF. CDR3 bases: TGCGCCAGCAGCCAGGCAACCGGGACAGGGGTTGAAAAACTGTTTTTT.

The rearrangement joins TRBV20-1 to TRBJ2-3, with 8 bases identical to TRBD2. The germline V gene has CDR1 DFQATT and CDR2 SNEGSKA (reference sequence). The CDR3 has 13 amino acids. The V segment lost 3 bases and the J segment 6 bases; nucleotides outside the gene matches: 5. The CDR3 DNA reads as TGCAGTGCTAGCGGGGGGGCCTGGGATACGCAGTATTTT. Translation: CSASGGAWDTQYF.

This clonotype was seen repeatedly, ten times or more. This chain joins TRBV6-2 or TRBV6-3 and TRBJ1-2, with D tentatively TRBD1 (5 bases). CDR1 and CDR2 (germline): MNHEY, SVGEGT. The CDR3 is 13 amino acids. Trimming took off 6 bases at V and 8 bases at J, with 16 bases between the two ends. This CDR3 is CASRMSDSRGYTF. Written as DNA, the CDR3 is TGTGCCAGCAGAATGTCAGACAGCAGAGGCTACACCTTC.

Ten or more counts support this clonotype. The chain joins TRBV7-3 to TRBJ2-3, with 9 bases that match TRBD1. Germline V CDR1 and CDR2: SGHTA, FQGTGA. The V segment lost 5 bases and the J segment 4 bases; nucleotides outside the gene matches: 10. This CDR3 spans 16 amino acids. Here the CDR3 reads CASSQGDRVYSDTQYF. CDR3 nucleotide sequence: TGTGCCAGCAGCCAGGGGGACAGGGTATATTCAGATACGCAGTATTTT.

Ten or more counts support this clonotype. The DNA of the CDR3 is TGCAGTGCTCATAGCGGGGGCCCCTACAATGAGCAGTTCTTC. Protein sequence: CSAHSGGPYNEQFF. J is TRBJ2-1 and V is TRBV20-1; TRBD2 aligns across 9 bases. In germline, CDR1 is DFQATT, CDR2 SNEGSKA (reference sequence). V shed 5 bases and J 2 bases; nucleotides not matched to a gene: 4. The CDR3 is 14 residues long.

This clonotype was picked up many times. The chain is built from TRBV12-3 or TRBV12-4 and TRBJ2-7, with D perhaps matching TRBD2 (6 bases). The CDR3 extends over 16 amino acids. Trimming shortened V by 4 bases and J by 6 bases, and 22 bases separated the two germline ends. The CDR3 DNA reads TGTGCCAGCAGTTCCCAAATTAGCGGTAGAGGCTCCGAGCAGTACTTC. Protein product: CASSSQISGRGSEQYF.

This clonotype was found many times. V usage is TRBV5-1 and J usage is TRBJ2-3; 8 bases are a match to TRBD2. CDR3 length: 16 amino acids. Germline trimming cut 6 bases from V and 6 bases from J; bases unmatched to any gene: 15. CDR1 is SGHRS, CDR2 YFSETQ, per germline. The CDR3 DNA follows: TGCGCCAGCATGGTGAACCCTACGAGCGGGAGTGATACGCAGTATTTT. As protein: CASMVNPTSGSDTQYF.

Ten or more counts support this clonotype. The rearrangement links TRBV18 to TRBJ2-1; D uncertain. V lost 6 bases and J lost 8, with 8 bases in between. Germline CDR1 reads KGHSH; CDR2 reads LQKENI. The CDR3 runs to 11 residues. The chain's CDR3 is CASSIVDEQFF. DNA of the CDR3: TGTGCCAGCTCCATAGTCGATGAGCAGTTCTTC.

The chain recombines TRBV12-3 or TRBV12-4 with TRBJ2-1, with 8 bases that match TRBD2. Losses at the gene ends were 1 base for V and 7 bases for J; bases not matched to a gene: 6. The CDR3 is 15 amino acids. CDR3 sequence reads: CASSLGGTSGNEQFF. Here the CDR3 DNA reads TGTGCCAGCAGTTTAGGAGGGACTAGTGGTAATGAGCAGTTCTTC.

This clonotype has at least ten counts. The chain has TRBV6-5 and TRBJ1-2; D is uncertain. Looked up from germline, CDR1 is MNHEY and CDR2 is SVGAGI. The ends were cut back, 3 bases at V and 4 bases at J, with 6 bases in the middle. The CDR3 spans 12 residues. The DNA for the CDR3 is TGTGCCAGCAGTTATTCGGGCTATGGCTACACCTTC. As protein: CASSYSGYGYTF.

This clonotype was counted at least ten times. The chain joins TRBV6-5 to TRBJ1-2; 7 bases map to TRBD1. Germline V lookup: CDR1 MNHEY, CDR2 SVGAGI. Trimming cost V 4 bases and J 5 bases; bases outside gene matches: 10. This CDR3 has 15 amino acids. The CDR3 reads CASSSLGGQKYGYTF. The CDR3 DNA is TGTGCCAGCAGTTCCTTAGGGGGACAGAAATATGGCTACACCTTC.

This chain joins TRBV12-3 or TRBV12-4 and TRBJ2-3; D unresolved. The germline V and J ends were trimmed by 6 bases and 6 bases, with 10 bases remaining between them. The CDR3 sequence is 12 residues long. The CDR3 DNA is TGTGCCAGCAGCAGACAAGGGGATACGCAGTATTTT. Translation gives CASSRQGDTQYF.

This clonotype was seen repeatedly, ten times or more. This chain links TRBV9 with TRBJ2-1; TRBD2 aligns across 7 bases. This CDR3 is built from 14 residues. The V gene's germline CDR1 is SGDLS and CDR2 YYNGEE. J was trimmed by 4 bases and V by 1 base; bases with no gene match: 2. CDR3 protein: CASSVSGKYNEQFF. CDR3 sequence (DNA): TGTGCCAGCAGCGTAAGCGGGAAGTACAATGAGCAGTTCTTC.

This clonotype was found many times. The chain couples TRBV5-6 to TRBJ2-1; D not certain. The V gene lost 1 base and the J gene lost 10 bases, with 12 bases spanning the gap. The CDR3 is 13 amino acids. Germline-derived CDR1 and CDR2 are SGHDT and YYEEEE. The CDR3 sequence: CASSLLLLNEQFF. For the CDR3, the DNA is TGTGCCAGCAGCTTGTTACTGCTGAACGAGCAGTTCTTC.